This T cell receptor (beta chain) emerged from a study of OX40 agonist ivuxolimab in advanced cancers. Study-level results: Low normalized T-cell clonal expansion was additionally recorded for some nonresponders. CD4+ and CD8+ T cells in blood underwent clonal expansion by week 6 at 0.1 to 3.0 mg/kg.

CDR3 length equals 13 residues. Germline values: CDR1 SQVTM, CDR2 ANQGSEA. After removal of 5 bases from V and 1 base from J, the junction contained 1 base not matched to a gene. Notes on this clone: The antigen is not known.

The table came from immunoSEQ multiplex PCR; TCRdb's copy has only in-frame clones and leaves some out. The data show some 40,000 clones, with about 83% seen just once and around 13% held by the top ten. The TCR comes from an adult with an advanced solid tumor such as melanoma, head and neck, liver or kidney cancer. Sequenced material: CD4+ or CD8+ T cells sorted from blood, taken in a trial of the OX40 agonist ivuxolimab. The rearrangement uses TRBV29-1 and TRBJ2-2, with 7 bases identical to TRBD1. The CDR3 DNA sequence: TGCAGCGTTAACAGGGGGAACACCGGGGAGCTGTTTTTT. It encodes CSVNRGNTGELFF.